The next 22 T cell receptor beta chains were all read from a single sample in a study of blood T cell repertoires in COVID-19. Repertoires were generated with immunoSEQ multiplex PCR, while TCRdb's copy carries only in-frame clones and drops some. Altogether about 60,000 clones are present, approximately 80% being singletons, with the ten largest covering 10%. Sequencing was done on a sample of peripheral blood. These receptors all stem from a man aged 45 to 65 with COVID-19, enrolled during active disease.

This clone has just a few counts. The chain joins TRBV2 to TRBJ1-4, with 7 bases aligning to TRBD1. Germline V gene lookup returns CDR1 SNHLY and CDR2 FYNNEI. Unmatched junction bases numbered 4, after V lost 6 bases and J lost 0 bases. The CDR3 totals 15 residues. In DNA form, the CDR3 reads TGTGCCAGCAGGAATACAGGGGCAACTAATGAAAAACTGTTTTTT. Its translation: CASRNTGATNEKLFF. Complete variable domain (other parts from reference TRBV2 and TRBJ1-4): EPEVTQTPSHQVTQMGQEVILRCVPISNHLYFYWYRQILGQKVEFLVSFYNNEISEKSEIFDDQFSVERPDGSNFTLKIRSTKLEDSAMYFCASRNTGATNEKLFFGSGTQLSVL.

The chain couples TRBV19 to TRBJ1-2; TRBD1 agrees at 9 bases. Germline values: CDR1 LNHDA, CDR2 SQIVND (reference sequence). This CDR3 region has 15 residues. V shed 3 bases, J shed 4 bases, and the junction held 6 bases outside the gene matches. The CDR3 protein is CASSMGQGSGYGYTF. The CDR3 DNA follows: TGTGCCAGTAGTATGGGACAGGGTAGCGGCTATGGCTACACCTTC.

V usage is TRBV28 and J usage is TRBJ2-3; TRBD2 is a possible D gene (6 bases). CDR1 is MDHEN, CDR2 SYDVKM, per germline. CDR3 length: 16 residues. The germline V and J ends were trimmed by 3 bases and 3 bases, with 16 bases remaining between them. The CDR3 region is CASSFYPTGDTDTQYF. The DNA for the CDR3 is TGTGCCAGCAGTTTTTATCCCACGGGAGATACAGATACGCAGTATTTT.

This clone was seen just once. The J gene is TRBJ2-7, the V gene TRBV7-9, with a possible D match to TRBD2 (7 bases). Germline assignment: CDR1 SEHNR and CDR2 FQNEAQ (reference sequence). V lost 5 bases and J 0 bases, leaving 17 bases between the germline ends. CDR3 length: 16 residues. CDR3 amino acids: CASSPSGGQNSYEQYF. Here the CDR3 DNA reads TGTGCCAGCAGCCCCTCCGGGGGGCAAAACTCCTACGAGCAGTACTTC. The entire variable domain, with the rest obtained from reference TRBV7-9 and TRBJ2-7, is as follows: DTGVSQNPRHKITKRGQNVTFRCDPISEHNRLYWYRQTLGQGPEFLTYFQNEAQLEKSRLLSDRFSAERPKGSFSTLEIQRTEQGDSAMYLCASSPSGGQNSYEQYFGPGTRLTVT.

The chain employs TRBV7-2 and TRBJ2-4; 7 bases map to TRBD1. The germline gives CDR1 SGHTA, CDR2 FQGNSA. This CDR3 contains 16 residues. The junction had 9 bases not matched to a gene; V was cut back by 5 bases and J by 2 bases. CDR3 region: CASSATGTRTKNIQYF. CDR3 sequence (DNA): TGTGCCAGCAGCGCGACAGGGACGAGGACCAAAAACATTCAGTACTTC.

The gene calls are TRBV6-2 or TRBV6-3 and TRBJ2-7; TRBD2 aligns across 7 bases. J gave up 4 bases and V 4 bases, and 10 bases lay outside the gene matches. CDR1 MNHEY and CDR2 SVGEGT come from the germline V gene. The CDR3 has 15 residues. The chain's CDR3 is CASSFGGSGSYEQYF. In nucleotides, the CDR3 is TGTGCCAGCAGTTTTGGCGGGAGCGGTAGTTACGAGCAGTACTTC.

The rearrangement joins TRBV19 to TRBJ2-7, with D possibly TRBD1 on 7 matching bases. The CDR3 extends over 13 amino acids. The V gene lost 7 bases and the J gene lost 5 bases, with 15 bases spanning the gap. Per the germline V gene, CDR1 is LNHDA and CDR2 is SQIVND (reference sequence). CDR3 coding DNA: TGTGCCAGTACTCGGCCAGGGGGGAACGAGCAGTACTTC. It specifies CASTRPGGNEQYF.

This clone came up once. CDR3 in amino acids: CASSWRTGRTNTEAFF. DNA of the CDR3: TGTGCCAGCAGTTGGAGGACAGGGAGAACGAACACTGAAGCTTTCTTT. V gene TRBV2 combines with J gene TRBJ1-1; 8 nucleotides agree with TRBD1. V lost 5 bases to trimming and J lost 1 base; unmatched junction nucleotides: 9. CDR1 SNHLY and CDR2 FYNNEI come from the germline V gene. The CDR3 loop spans 16 amino acids.

The chain carries TRBV21-1 and TRBJ2-2; the DNA was not compared with TRBD2, the D call given in the table. TRBV21-1 counts as a pseudogene. The CDR3 loop spans 11 amino acids. The CDR3 region has the DNA TGTGCCAGCAGCATTAGCGGGGAGCTGTTTTTT. Its protein product is CASSISGELFF.

J is TRBJ2-3 and V is TRBV7-2, with TRBD1 matching 10 bases. The V and J ends lost 1 base and 1 base, in that order; junction bases with no gene match: 2. The germline V gene encodes CDR1 SGHTA and CDR2 FQGNSA. This CDR3 spans 16 amino acids. The chain's CDR3 is CASSLVGTGGTDTQYF. DNA of the CDR3: TGTGCCAGCAGCTTAGTAGGGACAGGGGGCACAGATACGCAGTATTTT. The entire variable domain, with the rest obtained from reference TRBV7-2 and TRBJ2-3, is as follows: GAGVSQSPSNKVTEKGKDVELRCDPISGHTALYWYRQSLGQGLEFLIYFQGNSAPDKSGLPSDRFSAERTGGSVSTLTIQRTQQEDSAVYLCASSLVGTGGTDTQYFGPGTRLTVL.

The sample holds one count of this clone. The rearrangement links TRBV9 to TRBJ1-3; 7 nucleotides line up with TRBD1. J was trimmed by 1 base and V by 3 bases; bases with no gene match: 1. Looked up from germline, CDR1 is SGDLS and CDR2 is YYNGEE. The CDR3 has 14 residues. For the CDR3, the DNA is TGTGCCAGCAGCGCCAGGGGGTCTGGAAACACCATATATTTT. Protein sequence: CASSARGSGNTIYF.

The J gene is TRBJ2-2, the V gene TRBV7-8, with D unresolved. The CDR3 is 16 amino acids. Germline V lookup: CDR1 SGHVS, CDR2 FQNEAQ. The V and J ends lost 5 bases and 0 bases respectively, with 13 bases between them. The CDR3 loop reads CASSISSNTNTGELFF. Written as DNA, the CDR3 is TGTGCCAGCAGCATTTCTAGTAATACGAACACCGGGGAGCTGTTTTTT.

The CDR3 sequence is CASSVGGEGSYGYTF. The CDR3 bases are TGTGCCAGCAGCGTAGGAGGGGAGGGGAGCTATGGCTACACCTTC. The chain is built from TRBV9 and TRBJ1-2; D possibly corresponds to TRBD1 (5 bases). Germline assignment: CDR1 SGDLS and CDR2 YYNGEE. Deletions cut 0 bases from V and 4 bases from J, with 13 bases between. The CDR3 sequence is 15 residues long.

The V call is TRBV6-5, the J call TRBJ1-5; possible D gene TRBD1, 5 bases. The CDR3 runs to 13 residues. The germline V gene has CDR1 MNHEY and CDR2 SVGAGI. V was pared by 6 bases and J by 1 base, with 7 bases between. The CDR3 protein is CASRTASNQPQHF. The CDR3, as DNA: TGTGCCAGCAGGACAGCAAGCAATCAGCCCCAGCATTTT.

The rearrangement uses TRBV7-2 and TRBJ1-4; 8 nucleotides line up with TRBD1. Germline V lookup: CDR1 SGHTA, CDR2 FQGNSA. The CDR3 covers 14 residues. With 5 bases clipped from V and 5 bases from J, the junction kept 4 bases outside the gene matches. This CDR3 reads CASSPTGANEKLFF. The CDR3, as DNA: TGTGCCAGCAGCCCGACAGGGGCCAATGAAAAACTGTTTTTT.

V is TRBV7-6 and J is TRBJ1-3; no clear D gene. Germline CDR1 reads SGHVS; CDR2 reads FNYEAQ. V was trimmed by 5 bases and J by 4 bases, leaving 9 bases between them. This CDR3 is built from 13 residues. In DNA form, the CDR3 reads TGTGCCAGCAGCCCGCAGTCCGGAAACACCATATATTTT. Translation gives CASSPQSGNTIYF.

This clone was seen once. This rearrangement joins TRBV10-2 to TRBJ1-2; D may be TRBD1 (5 bases). The CDR3 totals 13 residues. In germline, CDR1 is WSHSY, CDR2 SAAADI. The germline V and J ends were trimmed by 6 bases and 4 bases, with 12 bases remaining between them. CDR3 sequence reads: CASSPQGGYGYTF. CDR3 DNA: TGCGCCAGCAGCCCTCAGGGAGGCTATGGCTACACCTTC.

The rearrangement joins TRBV7-9 to TRBJ1-5; 10 positions match TRBD1. Germline V gene lookup returns CDR1 SEHNR and CDR2 FQNEAQ (reference sequence). V shed 3 bases and J 7 bases; nucleotides not matched to a gene: 12. The CDR3 spans 17 residues. The CDR3 sequence: CASSFGGTGALGQPQHF. In DNA, the CDR3 is TGTGCCAGCAGCTTTGGCGGGACAGGGGCCCTCGGGCAGCCCCAGCATTTT.

The V gene is TRBV9, the J gene TRBJ2-3; 7 bases are shared with TRBD2. The CDR3 is 16 amino acids. Germline V lookup: CDR1 SGDLS, CDR2 YYNGEE. The V and J ends lost 0 bases and 0 bases, in that order; junction bases with no gene match: 4. The DNA for the CDR3 is TGTGCCAGCAGCGTAGGGGGTAGCGGGAGCACAGATACGCAGTATTTT. Amino acid sequence: CASSVGGSGSTDTQYF.

The CDR3 spells CSVEKLAGISQYF. Written as DNA, the CDR3 is TGCAGCGTTGAAAAACTAGCGGGAATATCGCAGTATTTT. V usage is TRBV29-1 and J usage is TRBJ2-3; 10 positions agree with TRBD2. This CDR3 has 13 amino acids. CDR1 and CDR2 (germline): SQVTM, ANQGSEA. Germline trimming cut 2 bases from V and 10 bases from J; bases unmatched to any gene: 6.

This clone was counted between two and nine times. This rearrangement joins TRBV20-1 to TRBJ2-3; TRBD1 is a possible D gene (5 bases). The CDR3 totals 15 residues. Per the germline V gene, CDR1 is DFQATT and CDR2 is SNEGSKA (reference sequence). V dropped 3 bases and J dropped 0 bases, with 13 bases sitting between them. CDR3 sequence reads: CSASNIGESTDTQYF. CDR3 bases: TGCAGTGCTAGTAATATAGGGGAAAGCACAGATACGCAGTATTTT.

V usage is TRBV3-1 (or the pseudogene TRBV3-2) and J usage is TRBJ1-1; 7 positions agree with TRBD1. The junction had 9 bases not matched to a gene; V was cut back by 4 bases and J by 4 bases. The CDR3 has 15 amino acids. Germline values: CDR1 LGHDT, CDR2 YNNKEL (reference sequence). This CDR3 is CASSLNWAGGTEAFF. In DNA form, the CDR3 reads TGTGCCAGCAGCCTAAATTGGGCAGGGGGCACTGAAGCTTTCTTT.